This passage covers 27 T cell receptor beta chains from one sample sequenced in a study of neurological immune-mediated disorders. TCRdb re-derived calls from the 5' RACE reads in MiXCR, one entry per CDR3 protein. Among about 22,000 distinct CDR3 sequences, about 10% were seen once, and the ten largest hold approximately 21%. The sample consisted of PBMCs. Source of these receptors: a woman aged 55-70 years with HTLV-1-associated myelopathy (HAM/TSP).

In its sample, this clonotype was seen many times. The chain recombines TRBV5-1 with TRBJ2-2; D remains ambiguous. Germline assignment: CDR1 SGHRS and CDR2 YFSETQ. The CDR3 is 15 residues long. The V end lost 0 bases, the J end lost 1 base, and 7 bases lay between the germline ends. CDR3 coding DNA: TGCGCCAGCAGCTTGGACAGACTGAACACCGGGGAGCTGTTTTTT. Its protein product is CASSLDRLNTGELFF.

This clonotype appeared many times. V and J are TRBV4-1 and TRBJ1-2, with no clear D. The CDR3 contains 13 residues. Germline lookup yields CDR1 MGHRA and CDR2 YSYEKL. V was pared by 6 bases and J by 5 bases, with 13 bases between. The CDR3 DNA reads as TGCGCCAGCAGTCCCAGGTCATGGTATGGCTACACCTTC. Translation: CASSPRSWYGYTF.

This clonotype was found many times. This chain uses TRBV20-1 with TRBJ2-3; TRBD2 aligns across 9 bases. Per germline, CDR1 DFQATT and CDR2 SNEGSKA (reference sequence). Unmatched junction bases numbered 8, after V lost 7 bases and J lost 0 bases. This CDR3 is 15 amino acids long. CDR3 amino acids: CSVHSGRDSTDTQYF. In DNA, the CDR3 is TGCAGTGTACATAGCGGGAGAGATAGCACAGATACGCAGTATTTT.

This clonotype was counted many times. This chain connects TRBV5-1 to TRBJ2-1; D is possibly TRBD1 (5 bases). Germline V gene lookup returns CDR1 SGHRS and CDR2 YFSETQ. Trimming cost V 0 bases and J 3 bases, with 7 bases left between them. This CDR3 region has 14 residues. CDR3 loop: CASSLGQGYNEQFF. As DNA, the CDR3 is TGCGCCAGCAGCTTGGGCCAGGGCTACAATGAGCAGTTCTTC.

In its sample, this clonotype was seen many times. The chain combines TRBV12-3 or TRBV12-4 with TRBJ1-1; tentatively, D is TRBD1 (6 bases). The CDR3 length is 12 residues. V was cut by 5 bases and J by 8 bases, with 12 bases left in between. The CDR3 loop is CASSHTGTEAFF. The CDR3 DNA follows: TGTGCCAGCAGTCACACAGGGACCGAAGCTTTCTTT.

This clonotype was seen many times. The chain links TRBV5-1 to TRBJ1-4; D possibly corresponds to TRBD1 (5 bases). There are 16 residues in the CDR3. Germline V lookup: CDR1 SGHRS, CDR2 YFSETQ. Trimming removed 4 bases at V and 3 bases at J, with 16 bases between. For the CDR3, the DNA is TGCGCCAGCAGCGGGACCACGGGGATCTCTAATGAAAAACTGTTTTTT. It is translated as CASSGTTGISNEKLFF.

This clonotype was detected ten times or more. The chain is built from TRBV10-3 and TRBJ1-2; tentatively, D is TRBD1 (6 bases). V was pared by 7 bases and J by 4 bases, with 22 bases between. The CDR3 spans 16 residues. CDR1 is ENHRY, CDR2 SYGVKD, per germline. CDR3 sequence (DNA): TGTGCCATCACCAAGAACCTGCGGGGGGCTGGCTATGGCTACACCTTC. Amino acids: CAITKNLRGAGYGYTF.

At least ten counts were recorded for this clonotype. This chain connects TRBV5-1 to TRBJ2-6; tentative D call: TRBD2 (5 bases). Trimming stripped 0 bases from V and 0 bases from J, with 13 bases between. CDR3 length: 18 residues. The germline V gene has CDR1 SGHRS and CDR2 YFSETQ. The CDR3: CASSLVSGLLSGANVLTF. For the CDR3, the DNA is TGCGCCAGCAGCTTGGTTTCAGGACTCCTCTCTGGGGCCAACGTCCTGACTTTC.

This clonotype showed up many times. The chain joins TRBV5-1 to TRBJ2-7; tentatively, D is TRBD2 (7 bases). The CDR3 covers 15 residues. The V and J ends lost 2 bases and 3 bases respectively, with 15 bases between them. CDR1 and CDR2 (germline): SGHRS, YFSETQ. Here the CDR3 DNA reads TGCGCCAGCAGCTTCGTTGCGGGGGACAACTACGAGCAGTACTTC. It specifies CASSFVAGDNYEQYF.

This clonotype was seen at least ten times. This chain uses TRBV20-1 with TRBJ2-7; TRBD2 matches 9 bases. The CDR3 is made up of 15 amino acids. Germline trimming cut 3 bases from V and 2 bases from J; bases unmatched to any gene: 8. CDR1 is DFQATT and CDR2 is SNEGSKA in the germline V gene (reference sequence). In DNA form, the CDR3 reads TGCAGTGCTAGCGCGGCCGGGACTAGCCCCTACGAGCAGTACTTC. As protein: CSASAAGTSPYEQYF.

This clonotype came up many times. The chain combines TRBV2 with TRBJ1-5; 9 bases line up with TRBD1. Germline V CDR1 and CDR2: SNHLY, FYNNEI. V shed 1 base and J 10 bases; nucleotides not matched to a gene: 2. The CDR3 sequence is 13 residues long. DNA of the CDR3: TGTGCCAGCAGTGAAGGGACAGGGGCTCCCCAGCATTTT. Its protein product is CASSEGTGAPQHF.

This clonotype was picked up many times. This chain connects TRBV6-5 to TRBJ1-6; 8 bases agree with TRBD1. V was clipped by 7 bases and J by 9 bases; unmatched bases: 11. Germline values: CDR1 MNHEY, CDR2 SVGAGI. The CDR3 runs 15 residues. This CDR3 is CASTRGTGEASPLHF. For the CDR3, the DNA is TGTGCCAGCACCAGAGGGACAGGCGAGGCTTCACCCCTCCACTTT.

This clonotype was seen ten or more times. This chain links TRBV3-1 with TRBJ1-1; D gene uncertain. The germline V and J ends were trimmed by 1 base and 1 base, with 7 bases remaining between them. CDR3 length: 14 residues. Germline values: CDR1 LGHDT, CDR2 YNNKEL (reference sequence). DNA for the CDR3: TGTGCCAGCAGCCAAGGGCATTCGAACACTGAAGCTTTCTTT. Its protein is CASSQGHSNTEAFF.

At least ten counts were recorded for this clonotype. The CDR3 nucleotides read TGCAGTGCTAGGGGACTAGCGGAGACGCTCCGTGGATACAATGAGCAGTTCTTC. Translating gives CSARGLAETLRGYNEQFF. The J gene is TRBJ2-1, the V gene TRBV20-1; 11 bases fit TRBD2. CDR3 length: 18 amino acids. Germline V gene lookup returns CDR1 DFQATT and CDR2 SNEGSKA (reference sequence). The V and J ends lost 3 bases and 4 bases, in that order; junction bases with no gene match: 14.

This clonotype was seen ten or more times. This rearrangement joins TRBV6-2 or TRBV6-3 to TRBJ2-7, with TRBD1 identical over 7 bases. Germline CDR1 and CDR2: MNHEY and SVGEGT. The CDR3 has 14 amino acids. The trim removed 5 bases at V and 7 bases at J, leaving 11 bases unmatched. Here the CDR3 DNA reads TGTGCCAGCAGTCACGGGCGACAGGGTCGGGAGCAGTACTTC. This gives the protein CASSHGRQGREQYF.

This clonotype showed up many times. The V call is TRBV5-1, the J call TRBJ2-1; D is possibly TRBD2 (6 bases). Trimming left V 1 base short and J 0 bases short, with 11 bases between. Looked up from germline, CDR1 is SGHRS and CDR2 is YFSETQ. The CDR3 contains 16 residues. The CDR3 region has the DNA TGCGCCAGCAGCTTGAACGGGGGAGTCTCCTACAATGAGCAGTTCTTC. It translates to CASSLNGGVSYNEQFF. Full variable domain (missing parts from reference TRBV5-1 and TRBJ2-1): KAGVTQTPRYLIKTRGQQVTLSCSPISGHRSVSWYQQTPGQGLQFLFEYFSETQRNKGNFPGRFSGRQFSNSRSEMNVSTLELGDSALYLCASSLNGGVSYNEQFFGPGTRLTVL.

The chain carries TRBV7-2 and TRBJ2-2; D ambiguous. Deletions cut 3 bases from V and 5 bases from J, with 28 bases between. CDR3 length equals 20 residues. From germline, CDR1 is SGHTA and CDR2 FQGNSA. The CDR3 DNA reads TGTGCCAGCAGCTTCGAATTGGGCCAGTCGGTTTGGCGAAAAACCGGGGAGCTGTTTTTT. Translated: CASSFELGQSVWRKTGELFF. Supplemented by reference TRBV7-2 and TRBJ2-2, the full variable domain reads GAGVSQSPSNKVTEKGKDVELRCDPISGHTALYWYRQSLGQGLEFLIYFQGNSAPDKSGLPSDRFSAERTGGSVSTLTIQRTQQEDSAVYLCASSFELGQSVWRKTGELFFGEGSRLTVL.

At least ten counts were recorded for this clonotype. V gene TRBV9 combines with J gene TRBJ2-7; TRBD2 matches 7 bases. Germline CDR1 and CDR2: SGDLS and YYNGEE. The V and J ends lost 4 bases and 1 base, in that order; junction bases with no gene match: 11. The CDR3 loop spans 16 amino acids. The CDR3 DNA reads as TGTGCCAGCAGCCCCCTGGCGGGGGAAGATTCCTACGAGCAGTACTTC. The encoded protein is CASSPLAGEDSYEQYF.

This clonotype appeared many times. V and J are TRBV27 and TRBJ1-1, with D perhaps matching TRBD1 (5 bases). The CDR3 length is 15 residues. V was shortened by 7 bases and J by 4 bases, with 19 bases between the two germline ends. Looked up from germline, CDR1 is MNHEY and CDR2 is SMNVEV (reference sequence). Here the CDR3 DNA reads TGTGCCAGCATCCACACCGATAGGGGATTCACTGAAGCTTTCTTT. It specifies CASIHTDRGFTEAFF.

Many counts were recorded for this clonotype. The V and J genes are TRBV6-4 and TRBJ2-3; 7 bases are shared with TRBD2. Losses at the gene ends were 3 bases for V and 3 bases for J; bases not matched to a gene: 0. The CDR3 is 13 amino acids. Germline values: CDR1 MRHNA, CDR2 SNTAGT. The CDR3 DNA sequence: TGTGCCAGCAGTGAAGCGGGGACAGATACGCAGTATTTT. Translating it yields CASSEAGTDTQYF.

This clonotype was recorded at least ten times. The chain employs TRBV6-6 and TRBJ1-4; TRBD1 matches 7 bases. The CDR3 sequence is 14 residues long. The ends lost 5 bases at V and 8 bases at J; junction bases unmatched: 8. The germline V gene has CDR1 MNHNY and CDR2 SVGAGI (reference sequence). The CDR3 loop reads CASSATGSDEKLFF. The CDR3 bases are TGTGCCAGCAGTGCGACAGGGTCGGACGAAAAACTGTTTTTT.

This clonotype was counted ten times or more. The rearrangement uses TRBV9 and TRBJ2-7, with D possibly called TRBD1 or TRBD2 (5 bases each). The V gene lost 4 bases and the J gene lost 1 base, with 15 bases spanning the gap. Per the germline V gene, CDR1 is SGDLS and CDR2 is YYNGEE. The CDR3 spans 15 residues. CDR3 sequence (DNA): TGTGCCAGCAGCTTATCAGGGACGAGATCCTACGAGCAGTACTTC. It specifies CASSLSGTRSYEQYF.

This clonotype was counted ten times or more. The chain couples TRBV5-1 to TRBJ1-1; no definite D call. This CDR3 region has 15 residues. V lost 0 bases and J 7 bases, leaving 16 bases between the germline ends. Germline-derived CDR1 and CDR2 are SGHRS and YFSETQ. The CDR3 nucleotides are TGCGCCAGCAGCTTGGCATCTGCGGTAGAGGATGAAGCTTTCTTT. It encodes CASSLASAVEDEAFF.

This clonotype was observed many times. J is TRBJ1-1 and V is TRBV5-1, with 8 bases identical to TRBD1. The CDR3 contains 12 residues. V trimming: 0 bases; J trimming: 11 bases; junction bases outside the gene matches: 3. The germline gives CDR1 SGHRS, CDR2 YFSETQ. The CDR3 sequence is CASSLATGGAFF. Here the CDR3 DNA reads TGCGCCAGCAGCTTGGCCACAGGGGGTGCTTTCTTT.

This clonotype is medium-sized (0.01 to 0.1%) in the sample. The chain links TRBV20-1 to TRBJ2-1, with 7 bases that match TRBD2. Germline values: CDR1 DFQATT, CDR2 SNEGSKA (reference sequence). With 3 bases clipped from V and 7 bases from J, the junction kept 9 bases outside the gene matches. The CDR3 contains 14 residues. The CDR3 bases are TGCAGTGCTAGGATCCCGGGACTACAGAATGAGCAGTTCTTC. It translates to CSARIPGLQNEQFF.

This clonotype has ten or more counts. The chain has TRBV5-1 and TRBJ2-5; D possibly corresponds to TRBD2 (6 bases). The germline CDR1 and CDR2 sequences are SGHRS and YFSETQ. Trimming stripped 0 bases from V and 1 base from J, with 10 bases between. The CDR3 spans 15 residues. CDR3 coding DNA: TGCGCCAGCAGCTTGGCCGGGGGTTTCCAAGAGACCCAGTACTTC. It specifies CASSLAGGFQETQYF.

The table lists this clonotype with many counts. The chain uses TRBV4-1 and TRBJ2-7; 7 nucleotides align to TRBD2. Trimming at V came to 4 bases and at J to 3 bases, leaving 21 bases not matched to a gene. The CDR3 is 19 amino acids. Per germline, CDR1 MGHRA and CDR2 YSYEKL. CDR3 DNA: TGCGCCAGCAGCCGAATCCTAGCGGTGTCCAGCCGAACCTACTACGAGCAGTACTTC. It specifies CASSRILAVSSRTYYEQYF.